These 30 T cell receptor beta chains were all obtained from the same sample, sequenced in a study of blood T cell repertoires in COVID-19 (dated by TCRdb to the early 2020s). Libraries were built with the immunoSEQ multiplex PCR assay. TCRdb took this table from immuneACCESS and kept in-frame rearrangements with V and J called. Such tables lack part of the clones; where checked against another copy, unresolved V genes explain under half of the gap, and the rest is unexplained. This sample comprises around 310,000 clones, 90% of them detected only once. The ten biggest clones cover approximately 7.5% of the sample. Source material: peripheral blood. The source is a woman in her thirties with COVID-19, enrolled during active disease.

CDR3 coding DNA: TGTGCCAGCAGCTTGGGGACAGCAACTAATGAAAAACTGTTTTTT. Its protein product is CASSLGTATNEKLFF. J is TRBJ1-4 and V is TRBV7-8, with 7 bases matching TRBD1. J was trimmed by 0 bases and V by 3 bases; bases with no gene match: 1. The germline CDR1 and CDR2 sequences are SGHVS and FQNEAQ. CDR3 length: 15 amino acids.

The sample holds a few counts of this clone. The same CDR3 can be traced to other DNA sequences in this sample. The rearrangement uses TRBV3-1 (or the pseudogene TRBV3-2) and TRBJ1-2; D is perhaps TRBD1 (6 bases). CDR3 length equals 14 residues. Germline CDR1 is LGHDT and CDR2 is YNNKEL (reference sequence). Trimming took 4 bases from V and 2 from J, leaving 11 bases between them. The CDR3 region is CASSRTGSNYGYTF. The CDR3 DNA sequence: TGTGCCAGCAGCCGCACAGGGAGCAACTATGGCTACACCTTC.

V usage is TRBV7-2 and J usage is TRBJ1-1; the D gene is possibly TRBD1 (6 bases). V lost 5 bases and J 2 bases, leaving 15 bases between the germline ends. The V gene's germline CDR1 is SGHTA and CDR2 FQGNSA. CDR3 length equals 15 residues. The CDR3 region is CASSPLDSRNTEAFF. The CDR3, as DNA: TGTGCCAGCAGCCCACTGGACAGTCGAAACACTGAAGCTTTCTTT. Filled out from reference TRBV7-2 and TRBJ1-1, the complete variable domain reads GAGVSQSPSNKVTEKGKDVELRCDPISGHTALYWYRQSLGQGLEFLIYFQGNSAPDKSGLPSDRFSAERTGGSVSTLTIQRTQQEDSAVYLCASSPLDSRNTEAFFGQGTRLTVV.

The gene calls are TRBV10-3 and TRBJ2-5; TRBD2 agrees at 9 bases. V lost 2 bases and J lost 4; bases outside the gene matches: 5. The CDR3 totals 15 residues. Germline V gene sequence: CDR1 ENHRY, CDR2 SYGVKD. Here the CDR3 reads CAISELAGTRETQYF. The CDR3 region has the DNA TGTGCCATCAGTGAGCTAGCGGGAACTCGAGAGACCCAGTACTTC.

This chain links TRBV6-2 or TRBV6-3 with TRBJ1-4; 9 nucleotides match TRBD1. CDR1 MNHEY and CDR2 SVGEGT come from the germline V gene. There are 14 residues in the CDR3. J gave up 8 bases and V 5 bases, and 6 bases lay outside the gene matches. CDR3: CASSPRQGEEKLFF. Here the CDR3 DNA reads TGTGCCAGCAGTCCACGACAGGGGGAAGAAAAACTGTTTTTT.

The J gene is TRBJ2-6, the V gene TRBV4-3; 10 bases are a match to TRBD1. Germline CDR1 and CDR2: LGHNA and YSLEER. Trimming removed 3 bases from V and 0 bases from J; junction bases left unmatched: 5. The CDR3 runs to 18 residues. CDR3 DNA sequence: TGCGCCAGCAGCCACGGGACAGGGGCCGTCTCTGGGGCCAACGTCCTGACTTTC. Its protein is CASSHGTGAVSGANVLTF.

The chain combines TRBV6-5 with TRBJ1-1; D might be TRBD1 (6 bases). Germline V lookup: CDR1 MNHEY, CDR2 SVGAGI. V was clipped by 8 bases and J by 1 base, with 14 bases between them. The CDR3 length is 14 residues. DNA for the CDR3: TGTGCCAGCCAGAAGACAGGTGAGAACACTGAAGCTTTCTTT. Amino acid sequence: CASQKTGENTEAFF.

V and J are TRBV19 and TRBJ2-7; D might be TRBD2 (5 bases). Germline V gene data show CDR1 as LNHDA and CDR2 as SQIVND (reference sequence). V shed 3 bases and J shed 5 bases, with 11 bases lying between them. There are 13 residues in the CDR3. Here the CDR3 reads CASSIGYGNEQYF. Written as DNA, the CDR3 is TGTGCCAGTAGTATTGGCTACGGGAACGAGCAGTACTTC.

The J gene is TRBJ2-1, the V gene TRBV11-3, with TRBD2 matching over 10 bases. V trimming: 1 base; J trimming: 5 bases; junction bases outside the gene matches: 5. The CDR3 is 16 residues long. The germline V gene has CDR1 SGHNT and CDR2 YENEEA. CDR3 coding DNA: TGTGCCAGCAGCTTAGCCACTAGCGGGAACGACAATGAGCAGTTCTTC. Translated, it gives CASSLATSGNDNEQFF.

The chain recombines TRBV29-1 with TRBJ1-2; D ambiguous. The CDR3 contains 13 residues. The germline V gene encodes CDR1 SQVTM and CDR2 ANQGSEA. Between the trimmed V and J ends, which lost 4 bases and 7 bases, there was a span of 16 bases. CDR3 DNA sequence: TGCAGCGTTGGCGGGATCGCTCCGAGTGGCTACACCTTC. It encodes CSVGGIAPSGYTF.

This chain uses TRBV10-3 with TRBJ2-6; TRBD2 might be the D (5 bases). Germline V gives CDR1 ENHRY, CDR2 SYGVKD. This CDR3 has 18 residues. Trimming left V 1 base short and J 0 bases short, with 13 bases between. The chain's CDR3 is CAISELWTRASGANVLTF. The CDR3 bases are TGTGCCATCAGTGAGTTGTGGACTCGCGCCTCTGGGGCCAACGTCCTGACTTTC.

The chain employs TRBV9 and TRBJ2-2; 10 positions match TRBD2. The CDR3 contains 16 residues. Germline V gene data show CDR1 as SGDLS and CDR2 as YYNGEE. V lost 4 bases and J lost 5; bases outside the gene matches: 8. In DNA, the CDR3 is TGTGCCAGCAGCCCCTTAGCGGGAGGAGATACCGGGGAGCTGTTTTTT. Amino acid sequence: CASSPLAGGDTGELFF.

The chain carries TRBV19 and TRBJ2-2; 8 positions agree with TRBD1. The J segment lost 6 bases and the V segment lost 4 bases, leaving 1 base of the junction unmatched. The CDR3 spans 13 residues. Germline CDR1 is LNHDA and CDR2 is SQIVND (reference sequence). For the CDR3, the DNA is TGTGCCAGTAGTACCAGGGGGCCCGGGGAGCTGTTTTTT. It translates to CASSTRGPGELFF.

The V and J genes are TRBV19 and TRBJ2-3; 7 nucleotides align to TRBD1. Per the germline V gene, CDR1 is LNHDA and CDR2 is SQIVND (reference sequence). The CDR3 runs to 14 residues. V dropped 6 bases and J dropped 4; count of bases not matched to a gene: 7. In nucleotides, the CDR3 is TGTGCCAGTAGGAGACAGGGCCTCGCAGATACGCAGTATTTT. Amino acids: CASRRQGLADTQYF.

The CDR3 DNA reads TGTGCCAGCAGTGCTTCAATACAGGGGGATGGCTACACCTTC. Amino acid sequence: CASSASIQGDGYTF. The chain has TRBV2 and TRBJ1-2; 8 bases are a match to TRBD1. Germline trimming cut 4 bases from V and 6 bases from J; bases unmatched to any gene: 7. Germline loops: CDR1 SNHLY, CDR2 FYNNEI. This CDR3 contains 14 residues.

The rearrangement joins TRBV5-1 to TRBJ2-5, with 9 bases fitting TRBD2. V shed 4 bases, J shed 5 bases, and the junction held 6 bases outside the gene matches. This CDR3 is 14 amino acids long. CDR1 is SGHRS, CDR2 YFSETQ, per germline. In DNA form, the CDR3 reads TGCGCCAGCAGCCCCTTAGCGGGAGTGGAGACCCAGTACTTC. This gives the protein CASSPLAGVETQYF.

Here the CDR3 reads CAWSQTSGSADTQYF. The CDR3 coding sequence is TGTGCCTGGAGTCAGACTAGCGGGAGTGCAGATACGCAGTATTTT. V and J are TRBV30 and TRBJ2-3, with TRBD2 matching over 12 bases. Losses at the gene ends were 2 bases for V and 4 bases for J; bases not matched to a gene: 4. Germline lookup yields CDR1 GTSNPN and CDR2 SVGIG (reference sequence). The CDR3 totals 15 residues.

The V gene is TRBV4-1, the J gene TRBJ2-2; tentative D call: TRBD2 (6 bases). Germline CDR1 is MGHRA and CDR2 is YSYEKL. This CDR3 is 17 amino acids long. The V end lost 9 bases, the J end lost 4 bases, and 24 bases lay between the germline ends. The CDR3 DNA sequence: TGCGCCAGTTCCCTCCCCCAACTTCGAGCGGGCACCGGGGAGCTGTTTTTT. Translated, it gives CASSLPQLRAGTGELFF.

Points on this clone: Sequence at one end of the junction differs from germline and may be a read error. The rearrangement joins TRBV7-7 to TRBJ2-3; 10 bases line up with TRBD1. The length of the CDR3 is 15 residues. Germline values: CDR1 SSHAT, CDR2 FNYEAQ (reference sequence). The CDR3: CASSYGTGDTDTQYF. CDR3 nucleotide sequence: TGTGCTAGCAGCTACGGGACAGGGGACACAGATACGCAGTATTTT.

This chain joins TRBV10-3 and TRBJ1-2; D unclear. This CDR3 has 15 amino acids. Per the germline V gene, CDR1 is ENHRY and CDR2 is SYGVKD. V was clipped by 0 bases and J by 4 bases, with 12 bases between them. CDR3 loop: CAISESGDGFYGYTF. Here the CDR3 DNA reads TGTGCCATCAGTGAGTCGGGAGACGGCTTCTATGGCTACACCTTC.

The genes are TRBV2 and TRBJ1-1; maybe TRBD1 (6 bases). Trimming took 10 bases from V and 1 from J, leaving 13 bases between them. The CDR3 is 13 amino acids. The germline V gene encodes CDR1 SNHLY and CDR2 FYNNEI. The CDR3 here is CAIQQGGNTEAFF. For the CDR3, the DNA is TGTGCCATCCAACAGGGTGGGAACACTGAAGCTTTCTTT.

This clone was detected only once. The chain uses TRBV5-6 and TRBJ2-2, with D tentatively TRBD1 (5 bases). This CDR3 is built from 15 residues. Germline V gene lookup returns CDR1 SGHDT and CDR2 YYEEEE. V was pared by 1 base and J by 5 bases, with 12 bases between. For the CDR3, the DNA is TGTGCCAGCAGCTTGCCAGGGCCTAGGACCGGGGAGCTGTTTTTT. As protein: CASSLPGPRTGELFF.

The rearrangement joins TRBV6-5 to TRBJ2-7; weak D call: TRBD2 (6 bases). Trimming removed 5 bases from V and 4 bases from J, with 12 bases in between. CDR1 is MNHEY, CDR2 SVGAGI, per germline. CDR3 size: 13 residues. CDR3 in amino acids: CASSRGGGYEQYF. Here the CDR3 DNA reads TGTGCCAGCAGTAGGGGAGGTGGGTACGAGCAGTACTTC.

The V and J genes are TRBV11-2 and TRBJ1-2, with TRBD1 as a possible D gene (5 bases). The CDR3 consists of 14 residues. V lost 6 bases and J lost 4, with 15 bases in between. Germline loops: CDR1 SGHAT, CDR2 FQNNGV. The CDR3 coding sequence is TGTGCCAGCAGGTCCCTAAGGGGTGGCTATGGCTACACCTTC. This sequence encodes CASRSLRGGYGYTF.

The genes are TRBV9 and TRBJ2-1; 9 bases match TRBD2. The trim removed 4 bases at V and 5 bases at J, leaving 10 bases unmatched. There are 16 residues in the CDR3. Germline V lookup: CDR1 SGDLS, CDR2 YYNGEE. The CDR3 loop is CASSPRLAGPNNEQFF. The CDR3 region has the DNA TGTGCCAGCAGCCCCCGGCTAGCGGGACCTAACAATGAGCAGTTCTTC.

CDR3 in DNA: TGTGCCAGCGGGGCGTCGGGAAACACCATATATTTT. As protein: CASGASGNTIYF. The V and J genes are TRBV2 and TRBJ1-3, with D possibly TRBD1 on 5 matching bases. The germline V and J ends were trimmed by 8 bases and 4 bases, with 9 bases remaining between them. CDR1 is SNHLY, CDR2 FYNNEI, per germline. This CDR3 is 12 amino acids long. Variable domain in full (rest from reference TRBV2 and TRBJ1-3): EPEVTQTPSHQVTQMGQEVILRCVPISNHLYFYWYRQILGQKVEFLVSFYNNEISEKSEIFDDQFSVERPDGSNFTLKIRSTKLEDSAMYFCASGASGNTIYFGEGSWLTVV.

The chain recombines TRBV28 with TRBJ2-5; tentative D call: TRBD2 (6 bases). From germline, CDR1 is MDHEN and CDR2 SYDVKM. V shed 3 bases and J shed 5 bases, with 19 bases lying between them. This CDR3 has 16 residues. Written as DNA, the CDR3 is TGTGCCAGCAGTTTCCACAGAGGGAGGTTCCCGGAGACCCAGTACTTC. Translation gives CASSFHRGRFPETQYF.

The chain uses TRBV7-2 and TRBJ2-6; D is possibly TRBD1 (6 bases). The V gene lost 5 bases and the J gene lost 6 bases, with 14 bases spanning the gap. This CDR3 region has 15 residues. The germline gives CDR1 SGHTA, CDR2 FQGNSA. The CDR3 region has the DNA TGTGCCAGCAGCCAGTGGGGGCCCCAGGCCAACGTCCTGACTTTC. Translation gives CASSQWGPQANVLTF.

Only one count was recorded for this clone. The chain has TRBV11-2 and TRBJ2-7; 8 bases are a match to TRBD1. CDR3 length: 14 residues. Germline trimming cut 5 bases from V and 3 bases from J; bases unmatched to any gene: 6. CDR1 is SGHAT and CDR2 is FQNNGV in the germline V gene. The CDR3 region is CASSPWTGNYEQYF. As DNA, the CDR3 is TGTGCCAGCAGCCCCTGGACAGGGAACTACGAGCAGTACTTC.

This rearrangement joins TRBV28 to TRBJ2-1; D is possibly TRBD2 (5 bases). In germline, CDR1 is MDHEN, CDR2 SYDVKM. The CDR3 spans 15 residues. The V gene lost 6 bases and the J gene lost 2 bases, with 14 bases spanning the gap. The CDR3 loop reads CASRSADFTYNEQFF. The CDR3, as DNA: TGTGCCAGCAGGTCAGCGGACTTTACCTACAATGAGCAGTTCTTC.